This TCR beta chain was found in a study of blood T cell repertoires in COVID-19. TCRdb's table, derived via immunoSEQ multiplex PCR, lists solely in-frame clones and lacks some. The sample gives 250,000 to 350,000 clones, about 89% of which show up once; over 4% is in the top ten. CDR3 length: 16 amino acids. Germline CDR1 reads SGHVS; CDR2 reads FNYEAQ. V lost 5 bases, J lost 2 bases, and 8 bases stayed unmatched. The rearrangement links TRBV7-6 to TRBJ2-5; TRBD2 matches at 10 bases. This sequence was found in a woman aged 30 to 39 who had recovered from COVID-19. The sequenced sample was PBMCs or T cells enriched from blood (not recorded which). The CDR3 nucleotides are TGTGCCAGCAGCCTCACGGTAGCGGGGGGTCAAGAGACCCAGTACTTC. Protein product: CASSLTVAGGQETQYF.